Presented here are 30 T cell receptor beta chains from one specimen sequenced in a study of shared clonotypes between healthy human individuals. Naivety among CD8 cells was defined by CD45RO negativity and positive CCR7 selection, thereby excluding terminally differentiated effector memory CD45RA+ cells. Here immunoSEQ multiplex PCR was the method, and the copy in TCRdb shows in-frame clones only, minus some. The sample has roughly 590,000 clones; roughly 96% are singletons. The sequencing sample was made of naive CD8+ T cells sorted from blood. The receptor source for this set is a woman younger than 45 in good health.

This chain uses TRBV7-8 with TRBJ2-1; the D gene is possibly TRBD2 (6 bases). Trimming removed 3 bases from V and 7 bases from J, with 13 bases in between. Germline V lookup: CDR1 SGHVS, CDR2 FQNEAQ. There are 14 residues in the CDR3. Here the CDR3 reads CASSFSSGRNEQFF. The CDR3 coding sequence is TGTGCCAGCAGCTTTTCAAGTGGGAGGAATGAGCAGTTCTTC.

The chain combines TRBV27 with TRBJ2-3; 7 bases are a match to TRBD2. The junction had 7 bases not matched to a gene; V was cut back by 3 bases and J by 4 bases. This CDR3 has 15 amino acids. Germline CDR1 and CDR2: MNHEY and SMNVEV (reference sequence). DNA of the CDR3: TGTGCCAGCAGTTTCGCGGCGGGAGATGCAGATACGCAGTATTTT. The encoded protein is CASSFAAGDADTQYF.

The chain employs TRBV27 and TRBJ2-7; TRBD1 agrees at 8 bases. The CDR3 is 15 residues long. CDR1 is MNHEY, CDR2 SMNVEV, per germline (reference sequence). V shed 6 bases and J 0 bases; nucleotides not matched to a gene: 7. The CDR3 here is CASSSGGITSYEQYF. As DNA, the CDR3 is TGTGCCAGCAGCTCAGGGGGCATTACCTCCTACGAGCAGTACTTC.

Here the CDR3 reads CASSVGSGSYEQYF. The CDR3 bases are TGTGCCAGCAGCGTGGGGTCTGGATCCTACGAGCAGTACTTC. V usage is TRBV28 and J usage is TRBJ2-7; the D is unclear. Per the germline V gene, CDR1 is MDHEN and CDR2 is SYDVKM. This CDR3 is 14 amino acids long. Trimming removed 6 bases at V and 1 base at J, with 13 bases between.

V is TRBV28 and J is TRBJ2-1; D remains ambiguous. Trimming took off 6 bases at V and 5 bases at J, with 8 bases between the two ends. The CDR3 totals 12 residues. Germline loops: CDR1 MDHEN, CDR2 SYDVKM. CDR3 region: CASSYQNNEQFF. CDR3 sequence (DNA): TGTGCCAGCAGCTACCAAAACAATGAGCAGTTCTTC.

This chain connects TRBV28 to TRBJ1-5; 7 nucleotides match TRBD1. Germline V gene lookup returns CDR1 MDHEN and CDR2 SYDVKM. The J segment lost 4 bases and the V segment lost 3 bases, leaving 3 bases of the junction unmatched. There are 14 residues in the CDR3. This chain's CDR3 is CASSLGQTNQPQHF. The DNA of the CDR3 is TGTGCCAGCAGTTTGGGACAGACTAATCAGCCCCAGCATTTT. Variable domain in full (rest from reference TRBV28 and TRBJ1-5): DVKVTQSSRYLVKRTGEKVFLECVQDMDHENMFWYRQDPGLGLRLIYFSYDVKMKEKGDIPEGYSVSREKKERFSLILESASTNQTSMYLCASSLGQTNQPQHFGDGTRLSIL.

J is TRBJ2-1 and V is TRBV5-5, with 8 bases identical to TRBD2. This CDR3 contains 11 residues. Germline CDR1 is SGHKS and CDR2 is YYEKEE (reference sequence). The junction had 2 bases not matched to a gene; V was cut back by 9 bases and J by 6 bases. CDR3 sequence: CATGTSNEQFF. CDR3 nucleotide sequence: TGTGCCACCGGGACTAGCAATGAGCAGTTCTTC. Filled out from reference TRBV5-5 and TRBJ2-1, the complete variable domain reads DAGVTQSPTHLIKTRGQQVTLRCSPISGHKSVSWYQQVLGQGPQFIFQYYEKEERGRGNFPDRFSARQFPNYSSELNVNALLLGDSALYLCATGTSNEQFFGPGTRLTVL.

The rearrangement uses TRBV5-4 and TRBJ1-4; D unresolved. Germline V CDR1 and CDR2: SGHNT, YYREEE (reference sequence). V dropped 3 bases and J dropped 8 bases, with 14 bases sitting between them. The CDR3 contains 14 residues. In DNA form, the CDR3 reads TGTGCCAGCAGCTCTCCCGCGGAGGGCGAAAAACTGTTTTTT. Protein sequence: CASSSPAEGEKLFF. Filled out from reference TRBV5-4 and TRBJ1-4, the complete variable domain reads ETGVTQSPTHLIKTRGQQVTLRCSSQSGHNTVSWYQQALGQGPQFIFQYYREEENGRGNFPPRFSGLQFPNYSSELNVNALELDDSALYLCASSSPAEGEKLFFGSGTQLSVL.

J is TRBJ2-5 and V is TRBV6-1; tentatively, D is TRBD2 (5 bases). Between the trimmed V and J ends, which lost 5 bases and 5 bases, there was a span of 9 bases. CDR1 and CDR2 from the germline V gene are MNHNS and SASEGT. CDR3 length: 12 amino acids. Here the CDR3 reads CASSNSEETQYF. The CDR3 DNA reads as TGTGCCAGCAGTAATAGCGAGGAGACCCAGTACTTC.

The chain employs TRBV27 and TRBJ2-1; 9 positions match TRBD2. Germline V CDR1 and CDR2: MNHEY, SMNVEV (reference sequence). This CDR3 comprises 15 residues. V dropped 2 bases and J dropped 8; count of bases not matched to a gene: 7. CDR3 in DNA: TGTGCCAGCAGTTTAGTCGGGACTAGCTCCCATGAGCAGTTCTTC. Translated: CASSLVGTSSHEQFF.

V and J are TRBV28 and TRBJ2-3; TRBD2 matches at 13 bases. The CDR3 length is 15 residues. With 6 bases clipped from V and 2 bases from J, the junction kept 2 bases outside the gene matches. Germline assignment: CDR1 MDHEN and CDR2 SYDVKM. In DNA, the CDR3 is TGTGCCAGCAGCGGACTAGCGGGAGACACAGATACGCAGTATTTT. It specifies CASSGLAGDTDTQYF.

This rearrangement joins TRBV27 to TRBJ2-1; D not resolved. The CDR3 is 13 amino acids. Germline CDR1 reads MNHEY; CDR2 reads SMNVEV (reference sequence). The V end was cut by 3 bases, the J end by 9 bases, with 12 bases between. In DNA, the CDR3 is TGTGCCAGCAGTTTTATAGGGCCAGGTGAGCAGTTCTTC. Translating gives CASSFIGPGEQFF.

The chain uses TRBV19 and TRBJ2-1, with D perhaps being TRBD1 or TRBD2 (5 bases each). CDR1 and CDR2 (germline): LNHDA, SQIVND (reference sequence). Trimming removed 6 bases from V and 9 bases from J, with 18 bases in between. The CDR3 length is 14 residues. The CDR3 loop reads CASRPIQFGAEQFF. The CDR3 DNA reads as TGTGCCAGTAGGCCAATACAGTTCGGGGCTGAGCAGTTCTTC.

This rearrangement joins TRBV28 to TRBJ2-7; perhaps D is TRBD1 or TRBD2 (5 bases each). From germline, CDR1 is MDHEN and CDR2 SYDVKM. CDR3 length equals 16 residues. V dropped 3 bases and J dropped 5 bases, with 20 bases sitting between them. The CDR3 reads CASSFTGTLGWNEQYF. The CDR3 DNA is TGTGCCAGCAGTTTCACCGGGACCCTGGGTTGGAACGAGCAGTACTTC.

The chain recombines TRBV4-1 with TRBJ2-3; 10 bases map to TRBD2. Trimming at V came to 1 base and at J to 7 bases, leaving 11 bases not matched to a gene. The CDR3 is 17 residues long. Looked up from germline, CDR1 is MGHRA and CDR2 is YSYEKL. The CDR3 spells CASSQVASSGSRNTQYF. For the CDR3, the DNA is TGCGCCAGCAGCCAAGTGGCGTCTAGCGGGAGTAGGAATACGCAGTATTTT.

J is TRBJ2-1 and V is TRBV4-1; weak D call: TRBD2 (5 bases). The V gene lost 4 bases and the J gene lost 2 bases, with 12 bases spanning the gap. The germline V gene encodes CDR1 MGHRA and CDR2 YSYEKL. The CDR3 has 15 residues. The CDR3 DNA sequence: TGCGCCAGCAGCCCTAGCTCCATTACCTACAATGAGCAGTTCTTC. Its translation: CASSPSSITYNEQFF.

The chain uses TRBV21-1 and TRBJ2-1; the table calls TRBD1, which could not be checked here. TRBV21-1 is flagged as a pseudogene. The CDR3 sequence is 12 residues long. The CDR3 reads CASIQGPNEQFF. CDR3 sequence (DNA): TGTGCCAGCATCCAGGGGCCCAATGAGCAGTTCTTC.

The chain links TRBV27 to TRBJ2-2; D not resolved. This CDR3 is built from 13 residues. The germline V gene encodes CDR1 MNHEY and CDR2 SMNVEV (reference sequence). V lost 5 bases and J lost 5, with 9 bases in between. CDR3 coding DNA: TGTGCCAGCAGTGGTCAGCTAACCGGGGAGCTGTTTTTT. Encoded protein: CASSGQLTGELFF.

Only one count was recorded for this clone. V usage is TRBV7-9 and J usage is TRBJ1-1; no firm D call. V gave up 4 bases and J gave up 4 bases, with 4 bases separating them. The CDR3 is made up of 11 amino acids. Germline loops: CDR1 SEHNR, CDR2 FQNEAQ (reference sequence). The CDR3 loop is CASSSTTEAFF. CDR3 coding DNA: TGTGCCAGCAGCTCGACCACTGAAGCTTTCTTT. Variable domain in full (rest from reference TRBV7-9 and TRBJ1-1): DTGVSQNPRHKITKRGQNVTFRCDPISEHNRLYWYRQTLGQGPEFLTYFQNEAQLEKSRLLSDRFSAERPKGSFSTLEIQRTEQGDSAMYLCASSSTTEAFFGQGTRLTVV.

The chain employs TRBV28 and TRBJ1-2; a weak D match, TRBD1 (5 bases). Trimming took 6 bases from V and 0 from J, leaving 11 bases between them. Germline CDR1 is MDHEN and CDR2 is SYDVKM. This CDR3 contains 14 residues. DNA of the CDR3: TGTGCCAGCAGCGTAGGGACGACTAACTATGGCTACACCTTC. Translated, it gives CASSVGTTNYGYTF.

J is TRBJ2-5 and V is TRBV11-2; weak D call: TRBD2 (6 bases). With the DNA end fitting TRBJ2-7 better, the J assignment may be wrong. The CDR3 runs 13 residues. CDR1 and CDR2 (germline): SGHAT, FQNNGV. The CDR3 protein is CASSSTSSYEQYF. Here the CDR3 DNA reads TGTGCCAGCAGCTCAACTAGCAGCTACGAGCAGTACTTC.

This chain uses TRBV5-4 with TRBJ1-1; 9 nucleotides line up with TRBD1. With V trimmed by 2 bases and J by 5 bases, 4 bases remained unmatched. The CDR3 covers 14 residues. The germline CDR1 and CDR2 sequences are SGHNT and YYREEE (reference sequence). In nucleotides, the CDR3 is TGTGCCAGCAGCTTCCAGGACAGGGGAACTGAAGCTTTCTTT. It is translated as CASSFQDRGTEAFF.

This rearrangement joins TRBV29-1 to TRBJ2-2; D may be TRBD1 (5 bases). CDR1 and CDR2 from the germline V gene are SQVTM and ANQGSEA. Trimming removed 1 base at V and 1 base at J, with 10 bases between. This CDR3 region has 15 residues. The CDR3 loop reads CSVEGTGWNTGELFF. CDR3 bases: TGCAGCGTTGAAGGAACAGGATGGAACACCGGGGAGCTGTTTTTT.

The chain is built from TRBV30 and TRBJ2-3, with 9 bases fitting TRBD1. V lost 0 bases, J lost 2 bases, and 12 bases stayed unmatched. In germline, CDR1 is GTSNPN, CDR2 SVGIG (reference sequence). CDR3 length: 18 residues. CDR3 protein: CAWSVGPGTGLITDTQYF. CDR3 nucleotides: TGTGCCTGGAGTGTAGGACCCGGGACAGGGCTTATCACAGATACGCAGTATTTT.

V gene TRBV27 combines with J gene TRBJ2-5; 8 nucleotides align to TRBD2. The DNA end lines up better with TRBJ2-7; the J call may be wrong. The germline V gene encodes CDR1 MNHEY and CDR2 SMNVEV (reference sequence). This CDR3 is built from 13 residues. The CDR3 protein is CASSSLSGTEQYF. The CDR3, as DNA: TGTGCCAGCAGTTCCCTTAGCGGGACCGAGCAGTACTTC.

This chain connects TRBV10-3 to TRBJ1-1, with TRBD1 matching over 7 bases. Germline V CDR1 and CDR2: ENHRY, SYGVKD. V lost 9 bases to trimming and J lost 1 base; unmatched junction nucleotides: 11. This CDR3 region has 15 residues. CDR3 protein: CAIQGTELGNTEAFF. CDR3 coding DNA: TGTGCCATTCAAGGGACAGAACTGGGGAACACTGAAGCTTTCTTT.

The rearrangement uses TRBV10-3 and TRBJ2-5, with TRBD2 identical over 14 bases. The J call is in doubt because the DNA end fits TRBJ2-7 better. Germline CDR1 and CDR2: ENHRY and SYGVKD. The CDR3 sequence is 15 residues long. CDR3 nucleotides: TGTGCCATCAGTGCTGGGACTAGCGGGAGATACGAGCAGTACTTC. Its protein is CAISAGTSGRYEQYF.

The V and J genes are TRBV6-6 and TRBJ1-1; no clear D. Germline loops: CDR1 MNHNY, CDR2 SVGAGI (reference sequence). V lost 5 bases, J lost 0 bases, and 7 bases lay in between. The CDR3 contains 13 residues. In DNA form, the CDR3 reads TGTGCCAGCAGTACAGCCATGAACACTGAAGCTTTCTTT. It translates to CASSTAMNTEAFF.

This sequence joins TRBV5-4 and TRBJ2-2; D gene unclear. The germline gives CDR1 SGHNT, CDR2 YYREEE (reference sequence). This CDR3 is 17 amino acids long. V was shortened by 0 bases and J by 6 bases, with 18 bases between the two germline ends. The CDR3 loop is CASSLAVSVLNPGELFF. Here the CDR3 DNA reads TGTGCCAGCAGCTTGGCCGTAAGCGTCCTTAACCCCGGGGAGCTGTTTTTT.

This chain joins TRBV27 and TRBJ1-2; D not resolved. Germline V gene sequence: CDR1 MNHEY, CDR2 SMNVEV (reference sequence). This CDR3 is built from 15 residues. With 4 bases removed from V and 7 bases from J, the gap between germline ends came to 19 bases. The DNA of the CDR3 is TGTGCCAGCAGTTCGAGACGGGGTCTGATGGGTGGCTACACCTTC. This sequence encodes CASSSRRGLMGGYTF.